Listed here are 8 T cell receptor beta chains from one sample, sequenced in a study of regulatory T cells in long-lasting Graves disease. The time point denotes: newly diagnosed GD, antithyroid drugs for less than 3 months. PBMC RNA served as the TCR library source. For TCR beta, libraries came from iRepertoire HTBI primers and Arm-PCR of CDR3 regions. TCRdb analysed the multiplex PCR reads with MiXCR anew, one entry per CDR3 protein. The table includes about 520,000 distinct CDR3 sequences, about 12% detected once. These data also featured in a second study, about T cells in Graves' hyperthyroidism and ophthalmopathy.

The sequenced sample was peripheral blood mononuclear cells (PBMCs), obtained at new diagnosis, from a patient treated with antithyroid drugs. These receptors were collected from a woman aged 25 to 45 with Graves disease.

At least ten counts were recorded for this clonotype. The chain links TRBV6-5 to TRBJ2-5; 7 nucleotides align to TRBD1. Germline V gene sequence: CDR1 MNHEY, CDR2 SVGAGI. V lost 2 bases and J lost 8; bases outside the gene matches: 11. The CDR3 loop spans 15 amino acids. CDR3 sequence reads: CASSYEGATKRTQYF. CDR3 DNA sequence: TGTGCCAGCAGTTACGAGGGGGCCACCAAGAGAACCCAGTACTTC.

This clonotype was recorded a few times. The J gene is TRBJ2-2, the V gene TRBV5-1; 8 nucleotides match TRBD1. Germline-derived CDR1 and CDR2 are SGHRS and YFSETQ. Losses at the gene ends were 3 bases for V and 0 bases for J; bases not matched to a gene: 7. The CDR3 contains 17 residues. DNA of the CDR3: TGCGCCAGCAGCTACAACCCACAGGGGGCGAACACCGGGGAGCTGTTTTTT. Translating gives CASSYNPQGANTGELFF.

This clonotype was found many times. The chain is built from TRBV2 and TRBJ2-2; 7 nucleotides line up with TRBD1. J lost 0 bases, V lost 3 bases, and 7 bases had no gene match. There are 17 residues in the CDR3. Germline CDR1 reads SNHLY; CDR2 reads FYNNEI. The CDR3 DNA is TGTGCCAGCAGTGACACCTCCGGGACAGCGAACACCGGGGAGCTGTTTTTT. Translated: CASSDTSGTANTGELFF.

To note about this clonotype: It may be a read error: a sequence one base away is much more abundant. Without the conserved terminal phenylalanine or tryptophan, this CDR3 likely stems from a read error. The chain has TRBV12-3 or TRBV12-4 and TRBJ1-1; a weak D match, TRBD1 (5 bases). The V and J ends lost 8 bases and 10 bases respectively, with 11 bases between them. The CDR3 contains 10 residues. The DNA of the CDR3 is TGTGCCAGCGGGGGGGTGTTAGCTTTCCTT. Its protein product is CASGGVLAFL.

The chain joins TRBV5-1 to TRBJ2-7; a possible D gene is TRBD1 (6 bases). The germline V gene encodes CDR1 SGHRS and CDR2 YFSETQ. The CDR3 loop spans 14 amino acids. V was clipped by 4 bases and J by 3 bases, with 14 bases between them. DNA of the CDR3: TGCGCCAGCAGCCGCTACGACAGGAACTACGAGCAGTACTTC. As protein: CASSRYDRNYEQYF.

This clonotype was counted once. The chain combines TRBV9 with TRBJ2-7; either TRBD1 or TRBD2 may supply D (5 bases each). CDR3 length: 14 amino acids. Trimming removed 4 bases at V and 3 bases at J, with 14 bases between. The V gene's germline CDR1 is SGDLS and CDR2 YYNGEE. In DNA form, the CDR3 reads TGTGCCAGCAGCACCCGAGAGAGGGGCTACGAGCAGTACTTC. This encodes CASSTRERGYEQYF.

This clonotype occurred many times. The chain couples TRBV28 to TRBJ2-1; possibly TRBD1 for D (5 bases). Germline CDR1 reads MDHEN; CDR2 reads SYDVKM. V lost 3 bases and J lost 0, with 27 bases in between. CDR3 length: 21 amino acids. The CDR3 DNA follows: TGTGCCAGCAGTTTTTTTTCTAGTTGGGGCGTCCAATCTAGCTCCTACAATGAGCAGTTCTTC. It encodes CASSFFSSWGVQSSSYNEQFF.

This clonotype was picked up a small number of times. The J gene is TRBJ2-3, the V gene TRBV10-2; 8 nucleotides match TRBD2. The V segment lost 3 bases and the J segment 5 bases; nucleotides outside the gene matches: 13. Looked up from germline, CDR1 is WSHSY and CDR2 is SAAADI. This CDR3 is 17 amino acids long. CDR3 loop: CASSDLASGRVQDTQYF. CDR3 bases: TGCGCCAGCAGTGATCTAGCATCCGGGAGGGTTCAAGATACGCAGTATTTT.